The 32 T cell receptor beta chains below were found in one sample sequenced in a study of T cell responses to AZD1222 COVID-19 vaccine (dated by TCRdb to the early 2020s). To prepare the library, the immunoSEQ multiplex PCR assay was applied. Not all clones reach the TCRdb copy of this immuneACCESS table, which keeps in-frame sequences only. Checked studies attribute under half of the gap to unresolved V genes and leave the rest unexplained. The sample contains about 96,000 clones, 89% of them found a single time. The ten largest clones capture around 1.6% of the sample. The time point label, read with the paper, signifies: baseline before first vaccination. The material was peripheral blood, obtained on day 0 of AZD1222 vaccination. The receptors originated from an adult in good health.

The genes are TRBV9 and TRBJ2-5; 8 bases are a match to TRBD2. The CDR3 consists of 15 residues. Germline V gene lookup returns CDR1 SGDLS and CDR2 YYNGEE. Trimming took 4 bases from V and 4 from J; bases not matched to a gene: 9. CDR3 loop: CASSSPPGGRETQYF. The CDR3 coding sequence is TGTGCCAGCAGCTCACCCCCGGGAGGGAGAGAGACCCAGTACTTC.

The chain joins TRBV3-1 (or the pseudogene TRBV3-2) to TRBJ2-6, with D perhaps TRBD1 or TRBD2 (5 bases each). This CDR3 has 16 residues. Per the germline V gene, CDR1 is LGHDT and CDR2 is YNNKEL (reference sequence). The V gene lost 4 bases and the J gene lost 2 bases, with 12 bases spanning the gap. The DNA of the CDR3 is TGTGCCAGCAGCCCCCGGGGCAGGACTGGGGCCAACGTCCTGACTTTC. As protein: CASSPRGRTGANVLTF.

J is TRBJ2-3 and V is TRBV30; the match to TRBD1 covers 7 bases. V dropped 3 bases and J dropped 7; count of bases not matched to a gene: 7. The CDR3 extends over 13 amino acids. CDR1 and CDR2 (germline): GTSNPN, SVGIG (reference sequence). CDR3 sequence reads: CAWSKPGQNTQYF. CDR3 bases: TGTGCCTGGAGCAAGCCGGGACAGAATACGCAGTATTTT.

The V and J genes are TRBV5-4 and TRBJ2-7; D might be TRBD1 (5 bases). CDR3 length: 12 amino acids. V was shortened by 1 base and J by 8 bases, with 10 bases between the two germline ends. The germline V gene has CDR1 SGHNT and CDR2 YYREEE (reference sequence). The CDR3 sequence: CASSLHQGQQYF. For the CDR3, the DNA is TGTGCCAGCAGCTTGCATCAGGGCCAGCAGTACTTC.

V is TRBV12-3 or TRBV12-4 and J is TRBJ1-1, with D uncertain. Trimming took off 2 bases at V and 1 base at J, with 5 bases between the two ends. The CDR3 spans 13 residues. CDR3 coding DNA: TGTGCCAGCAGTTTACTTGAGAACACTGAAGCTTTCTTT. Protein product: CASSLLENTEAFF.

This sequence joins TRBV2 and TRBJ1-4; D is possibly TRBD1 (6 bases). Per germline, CDR1 SNHLY and CDR2 FYNNEI. Trimming took 6 bases from V and 0 from J, leaving 11 bases between them. The CDR3 spans 15 residues. Written as DNA, the CDR3 is TGTGCCAGCAGGGGGACAAGATCAACTAATGAAAAACTGTTTTTT. Its translation is CASRGTRSTNEKLFF.

In its sample, this clone was seen once. The chain is built from TRBV2 and TRBJ1-1; D might be TRBD1 (5 bases). V was cut by 7 bases and J by 4 bases, with 13 bases left in between. CDR1 is SNHLY, CDR2 FYNNEI, per germline. This CDR3 comprises 13 residues. The CDR3: CASTSRDLTEAFF. DNA for the CDR3: TGTGCCAGCACATCCAGGGATCTCACTGAAGCTTTCTTT.

This chain connects TRBV6-5 to TRBJ1-5; TRBD1 aligns across 8 bases. V trimming: 4 bases; J trimming: 0 bases; junction bases outside the gene matches: 5. The CDR3 is 16 amino acids. The germline V gene encodes CDR1 MNHEY and CDR2 SVGAGI. CDR3 sequence: CASSLEGQDSNQPQHF. The DNA for the CDR3 is TGTGCCAGCAGTTTAGAGGGACAGGATAGCAATCAGCCCCAGCATTTT.

The gene calls are TRBV4-3 and TRBJ2-2; unclear D gene. Germline V lookup: CDR1 LGHNA, CDR2 YSLEER. Trimming took 2 bases from V and 6 from J, leaving 10 bases between them. There are 14 residues in the CDR3. The CDR3 nucleotides read TGCGCCAGCAGCCAATTGGGGATGTCCGGGGAGCTGTTTTTT. Its translation is CASSQLGMSGELFF.

This clone was seen just once. The genes are TRBV2 and TRBJ1-1; D uncertain. Trimming stripped 2 bases from V and 4 bases from J, with 5 bases between. Germline CDR1 reads SNHLY; CDR2 reads FYNNEI. The CDR3 spans 12 residues. CDR3 sequence reads: CASSEWGTEAFF. Here the CDR3 DNA reads TGTGCCAGCAGTGAATGGGGCACTGAAGCTTTCTTT.

The CDR3 is CATGQADLTDTQYF. The CDR3 nucleotides read TGTGCCACCGGGCAAGCAGATCTCACAGATACGCAGTATTTT. J is TRBJ2-3 and V is TRBV5-5; the D is unclear. Germline V CDR1 and CDR2: SGHKS, YYEKEE (reference sequence). CDR3 size: 14 residues. The V end was cut by 9 bases, the J end by 2 bases, with 16 bases between. The complete variable domain, with remaining parts taken from reference TRBV5-5 and TRBJ2-3, reads DAGVTQSPTHLIKTRGQQVTLRCSPISGHKSVSWYQQVLGQGPQFIFQYYEKEERGRGNFPDRFSARQFPNYSSELNVNALLLGDSALYLCATGQADLTDTQYFGPGTRLTVL.

J is TRBJ2-2 and V is TRBV5-1; TRBD1 aligns across 7 bases. The CDR3 has 15 amino acids. The germline V gene encodes CDR1 SGHRS and CDR2 YFSETQ. With 4 bases clipped from V and 0 bases from J, the junction kept 3 bases outside the gene matches. The CDR3 DNA is TGCGCCAGCAGCATCGGGACAGCGAACACCGGGGAGCTGTTTTTT. Amino acids: CASSIGTANTGELFF.

The chain links TRBV19 to TRBJ1-1, with D unclear. CDR1 and CDR2 (germline): LNHDA, SQIVND (reference sequence). The CDR3 is 16 residues long. V was clipped by 0 bases and J by 3 bases, with 14 bases between them. CDR3 protein: CASSIDLLTGDTEAFF. The CDR3 DNA reads TGTGCCAGTAGTATAGACCTATTAACGGGCGACACTGAAGCTTTCTTT.

The genes are TRBV6-5 and TRBJ1-1, with 7 bases matching TRBD1. This CDR3 is built from 15 residues. J gave up 4 bases and V 5 bases, and 10 bases lay outside the gene matches. Germline V gives CDR1 MNHEY, CDR2 SVGAGI. The CDR3 bases are TGTGCCAGCAGTCCTCGTGACAGGGCTGGCACTGAAGCTTTCTTT. Its protein is CASSPRDRAGTEAFF.

The chain is built from TRBV30 and TRBJ2-3, with TRBD2 matching 8 bases. The J segment lost 6 bases and the V segment lost 4 bases, leaving 12 bases of the junction unmatched. Germline V gene lookup returns CDR1 GTSNPN and CDR2 SVGIG (reference sequence). There are 15 residues in the CDR3. The DNA for the CDR3 is TGTGCCTGGAAAATGGCGGGGGGAGGTTGGGATACGCAGTATTTT. It encodes CAWKMAGGGWDTQYF.

The V call is TRBV7-3, the J call TRBJ2-3; 10 nucleotides match TRBD2. The CDR3 has 14 amino acids. Germline lookup yields CDR1 SGHTA and CDR2 FQGTGA. V shed 4 bases and J 4 bases; nucleotides not matched to a gene: 2. CDR3 DNA: TGTGCCAGCAGCTCGGGACTAGCGTCAGATACGCAGTATTTT. Amino acids: CASSSGLASDTQYF.

The chain joins TRBV3-1 (or the pseudogene TRBV3-2) to TRBJ2-3; D unclear. Germline V gene data show CDR1 as LGHDT and CDR2 as YNNKEL (reference sequence). V dropped 4 bases and J dropped 5 bases, with 4 bases sitting between them. The CDR3 spans 11 residues. CDR3 in amino acids: CASSLKDTQYF. In DNA form, the CDR3 reads TGTGCCAGCAGCCTCAAAGATACGCAGTATTTT.

The DNA for the CDR3 is TGTGCCAGCTCGCCAGCCCTTAATTCACCCCTCCACTTT. The encoded protein is CASSPALNSPLHF. The chain combines TRBV18 with TRBJ1-6, with no clear D. Trimming pared 6 bases from V and 6 bases from J, leaving 9 bases between. Germline V gives CDR1 KGHSH, CDR2 LQKENI. The CDR3 has 13 residues.

In the case of this clone: At one end, the junction sequence differs from germline, possibly due to a read error. V gene TRBV14 combines with J gene TRBJ1-2; 9 positions agree with TRBD1. The CDR3 consists of 13 residues. Germline values: CDR1 SGHDN, CDR2 FVKESK. The CDR3 loop reads CASSEETGGGYTF. The CDR3 nucleotides are TGTGCCAGCAGCGAAGAGACAGGGGGTGGCTACACCTTC.

The chain combines TRBV14 with TRBJ2-1; D might be TRBD1 (6 bases). Trimming shortened V by 4 bases and J by 9 bases, and 19 bases separated the two germline ends. Germline CDR1 reads SGHDN; CDR2 reads FVKESK. The length of the CDR3 is 15 residues. The DNA of the CDR3 is TGTGCCAGCAGCCCGCTACAGGGTTATGAGGGTGAGCAGTTCTTC. It codes for CASSPLQGYEGEQFF.

This clone showed up just a few times. V usage is TRBV5-5 and J usage is TRBJ1-2; no clear D. V was clipped by 2 bases and J by 4 bases, with 6 bases between them. CDR3 length equals 12 residues. CDR1 and CDR2 from the germline V gene are SGHKS and YYEKEE (reference sequence). The CDR3: CASSLGTYGYTF. The CDR3 DNA reads as TGTGCCAGCAGCTTAGGAACCTATGGCTACACCTTC.

This chain connects TRBV5-6 to TRBJ1-4; D unresolved. Germline CDR1 reads SGHDT; CDR2 reads YYEEEE. V was pared by 0 bases and J by 8 bases, with 17 bases between. The CDR3 sequence is 16 residues long. CDR3 protein: CASSLDPSFTGEKLFF. For the CDR3, the DNA is TGTGCCAGCAGCTTGGATCCGTCCTTCACGGGCGAAAAACTGTTTTTT.

The chain employs TRBV5-1 and TRBJ2-2; D unresolved. V dropped 2 bases and J dropped 4 bases, with 12 bases sitting between them. CDR1 is SGHRS, CDR2 YFSETQ, per germline. The CDR3 totals 15 residues. DNA of the CDR3: TGCGCCAGCAGCTTCATAACAGACCCCACCGGGGAGCTGTTTTTT. Amino acid sequence: CASSFITDPTGELFF.

The rearrangement links TRBV28 to TRBJ1-3, with 8 bases lining up with TRBD1. V was clipped by 4 bases and J by 7 bases; unmatched bases: 6. Looked up from germline, CDR1 is MDHEN and CDR2 is SYDVKM. This CDR3 has 14 amino acids. The CDR3 loop reads CASSWTGQINTIYF. The CDR3 coding sequence is TGTGCCAGCAGTTGGACAGGGCAAATCAACACCATATATTTT.

V usage is TRBV2 and J usage is TRBJ1-5, with D unclear. The germline V gene encodes CDR1 SNHLY and CDR2 FYNNEI. V was shortened by 6 bases and J by 3 bases, with 9 bases between the two germline ends. This CDR3 contains 13 residues. The CDR3 nucleotides are TGTGCCAGCAGGATCCGATACAATCAGCCCCAGCATTTT. It encodes CASRIRYNQPQHF.

The rearrangement joins TRBV18 to TRBJ2-5; D remains ambiguous. CDR3 length equals 12 residues. Per the germline V gene, CDR1 is KGHSH and CDR2 is LQKENI. V lost 0 bases to trimming and J lost 5 bases, with 4 bases between them. CDR3 in DNA: TGTGCCAGCTCACCACCGCGGGAGACCCAGTACTTC. This translates into CASSPPRETQYF.

V usage is TRBV9 and J usage is TRBJ2-5, with D perhaps TRBD1 or TRBD2 (6 bases each). V was cut by 4 bases and J by 1 base, with 14 bases left in between. This CDR3 contains 15 residues. Looked up from germline, CDR1 is SGDLS and CDR2 is YYNGEE. CDR3 amino acids: CASSLGGWGQETQYF. The CDR3 DNA sequence: TGTGCCAGCAGCCTGGGGGGCTGGGGCCAAGAGACCCAGTACTTC.

This clone appeared a single time. V is TRBV7-9 and J is TRBJ2-1; TRBD2 aligns across 8 bases. Germline CDR1 SEHNR, CDR2 FQNEAQ (reference sequence). This CDR3 region has 16 residues. Trimming at V came to 11 bases and at J to 7 bases, leaving 19 bases not matched to a gene. The CDR3 here is CAGVPLAGGDGNEQFF. The CDR3 nucleotides are TGTGCCGGAGTGCCTCTGGCGGGGGGAGACGGGAATGAGCAGTTCTTC.

The chain links TRBV28 to TRBJ1-5, with 7 bases matching TRBD1. There are 19 residues in the CDR3. The germline gives CDR1 MDHEN, CDR2 SYDVKM. V dropped 6 bases and J dropped 0; count of bases not matched to a gene: 17. The CDR3 coding sequence is TGTGCCAGCAGGAGACCCCAGGGGGTAACATTTAATAGCAATCAGCCCCAGCATTTT. Translating gives CASRRPQGVTFNSNQPQHF.

CDR3 amino acids: CASTIKPGTGIRAFF. The CDR3 DNA reads as TGCGCCAGCACCATAAAACCCGGGACAGGAATTCGAGCTTTCTTT. The chain uses TRBV5-1 and TRBJ1-1; 8 bases map to TRBD1. Germline V lookup: CDR1 SGHRS, CDR2 YFSETQ. V lost 6 bases, J lost 10 bases, and 17 bases stayed unmatched. The CDR3 has 15 residues.

This clone showed up just once. The V gene is TRBV6-5, the J gene TRBJ1-1; D perhaps matches TRBD1 (6 bases). Germline V gene lookup returns CDR1 MNHEY and CDR2 SVGAGI. With 6 bases removed from V and 7 bases from J, the gap between germline ends came to 18 bases. The CDR3 consists of 14 residues. CDR3: CASRGFPDSLEAFF. CDR3 nucleotides: TGTGCCAGCAGGGGCTTTCCGGACAGCCTTGAAGCTTTCTTT.

The rearrangement joins TRBV11-2 to TRBJ2-3; 12 nucleotides line up with TRBD1. The CDR3 consists of 17 residues. Looked up from germline, CDR1 is SGHAT and CDR2 is FQNNGV. V trimming: 5 bases; J trimming: 8 bases; junction bases outside the gene matches: 14. The CDR3, as DNA: TGTGCCAGCAGCATGTCCGGGACAGGGGGCACGGGGGGTACGCAGTATTTT. This encodes CASSMSGTGGTGGTQYF.